Given below is one T cell receptor beta chain in context. The target antigen is unknown. This record comes from a study of CD4 T cells in relation to SARS-CoV-2 and coronaviruses. Profiling relied on immunoSEQ multiplex PCR, and the TCRdb table lists in-frame clones only, not all of them. The sample consists of 20,000 to 25,000 clones, around 74% of them appearing once. Germline loops: CDR1 SGHTA, CDR2 FQGTGA. There are 15 residues in the CDR3. Between the trimmed V and J ends, which lost 3 bases and 3 bases, there was a span of 15 bases. Unexposed donor CD4+ T cells date from about 2011-2018, before the COVID-19 pandemic. CD4+ T cells were isolated from the cells after around 10 days of culture.

Sequencing input: CD4+ T cells from PBMCs, cultured in vitro. This chain connects TRBV7-3 to TRBJ2-7; no firm D call. The origin of this receptor is a human donor in good health. In nucleotides, the CDR3 is TGTGCCAGCAGCTTTGGTCCGGCTACGGTCTACGAGCAGTACTTC. This translates into CASSFGPATVYEQYF. Drawing the rest from reference TRBV7-3 and TRBJ2-7, the complete variable domain is GAGVSQTPSNKVTEKGKYVELRCDPISGHTALYWYRQSLGQGPEFLIYFQGTGAADDSGLPNDRFFAVRPEGSVSTLKIQRTERGDSAVYLCASSFGPATVYEQYFGPGTRLTVT.